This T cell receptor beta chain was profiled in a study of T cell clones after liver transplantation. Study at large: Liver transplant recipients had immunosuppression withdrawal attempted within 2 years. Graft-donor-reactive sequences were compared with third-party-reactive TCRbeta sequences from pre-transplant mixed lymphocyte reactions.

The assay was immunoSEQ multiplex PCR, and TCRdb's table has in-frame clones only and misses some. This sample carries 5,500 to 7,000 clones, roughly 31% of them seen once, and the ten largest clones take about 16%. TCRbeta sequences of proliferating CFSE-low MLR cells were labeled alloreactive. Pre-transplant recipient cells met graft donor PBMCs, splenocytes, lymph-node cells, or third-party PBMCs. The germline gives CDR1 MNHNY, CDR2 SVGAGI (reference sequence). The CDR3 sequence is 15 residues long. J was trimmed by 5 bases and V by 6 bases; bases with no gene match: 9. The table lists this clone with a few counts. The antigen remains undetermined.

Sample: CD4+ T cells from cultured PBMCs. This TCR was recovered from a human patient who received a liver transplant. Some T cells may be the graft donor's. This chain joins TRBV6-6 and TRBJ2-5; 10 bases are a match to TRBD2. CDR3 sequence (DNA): TGTGCCAGCAGGGGTTGGGTAGCGGGAGGCGAGACCCAGTACTTC. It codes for CASRGWVAGGETQYF.